What follows are 31 T cell receptor beta chains derived from one specimen sequenced in a study of beta chain features in type 1 diabetes. These receptors are not linked to any known antigen. Study-wide results and limits: Researchers report that Type 1 diabetes patients had moderately but significantly shorter TCRB CDR3s across all four CD4+ subsets.

Reverse transcription of all isolated RNA meant that expressed TCRB transcripts were sequenced. The assay was immunoSEQ multiplex PCR, and TCRdb's table has in-frame clones only and misses some. The sample holds approximately 730,000 clones, over 10% seen once. The sample taken for sequencing was naive CD4+ T cells from blood. The receptor source for this set is a man aged 18 to 29 with type 1 diabetes.

This clone was counted between two and nine times. The rearrangement uses TRBV29-1 and TRBJ1-1, with 9 bases matching TRBD1. The germline CDR1 and CDR2 sequences are SQVTM and ANQGSEA. With V trimmed by 4 bases and J by 7 bases, 16 bases remained unmatched. There are 16 residues in the CDR3. The CDR3 reads CSVGRDRVPRGGEAFF. The CDR3 DNA is TGCAGCGTTGGACGGGACAGGGTCCCCCGGGGTGGTGAAGCTTTCTTT.

The sample holds a few counts of this clone. The chain recombines TRBV7-2 with TRBJ2-2; 9 nucleotides agree with TRBD1. The CDR3 spans 16 residues. Germline V gene data show CDR1 as SGHTA and CDR2 as FQGNSA. V lost 8 bases to trimming and J lost 1 base; unmatched junction nucleotides: 8. The CDR3 region is CASHGQGQGNTGELFF. The CDR3 nucleotides are TGTGCCAGCCATGGCCAGGGACAGGGGAACACCGGGGAGCTGTTTTTT.

About this clone: Other DNA sequences in the same sample also yield this CDR3. The chain is built from TRBV9 and TRBJ1-1; D is uncertain. The germline CDR1 and CDR2 sequences are SGDLS and YYNGEE. V was cut by 0 bases and J by 2 bases, with 5 bases left in between. This CDR3 has 13 amino acids. The CDR3: CASSVGRNTEAFF. For the CDR3, the DNA is TGTGCCAGCAGCGTAGGTCGAAACACTGAAGCTTTCTTT.

The chain uses TRBV6-1 and TRBJ2-5; D not resolved. V was pared by 3 bases and J by 1 base, with 9 bases between. The CDR3 sequence is 14 residues long. The V gene's germline CDR1 is MNHNS and CDR2 SASEGT. CDR3 amino acids: CASSDVPFQETQYF. Here the CDR3 DNA reads TGTGCCAGCAGTGACGTCCCTTTCCAAGAGACCCAGTACTTC.

This chain links TRBV7-9 with TRBJ2-5; possibly TRBD1 for D (5 bases). V was cut by 4 bases and J by 3 bases, with 9 bases left in between. The CDR3 totals 13 residues. Germline assignment: CDR1 SEHNR and CDR2 FQNEAQ (reference sequence). CDR3: CASSWVQEETQYF. Written as DNA, the CDR3 is TGTGCCAGCAGCTGGGTACAGGAAGAGACCCAGTACTTC.

The chain joins TRBV25-1 to TRBJ1-6; no clear D. There are 13 residues in the CDR3. V was shortened by 1 base and J by 5 bases, with 3 bases between the two germline ends. Germline V gives CDR1 MGHDK, CDR2 SYGVNS. CDR3 sequence: CASSESHNSPLHF. In DNA form, the CDR3 reads TGTGCCAGCAGTGAATCGCATAATTCACCCCTCCACTTT. The full variable domain, rest sourced from reference TRBV25-1 and TRBJ1-6, is EADIYQTPRYLVIGTGKKITLECSQTMGHDKMYWYQQDPGMELHLIHYSYGVNSTEKGDLSSESTVSRIRTEHFPLTLESARPSHTSQYLCASSESHNSPLHFGNGTRLTVT.

This clone was seen repeatedly, ten times or more. The V gene is TRBV15, the J gene TRBJ2-2; 8 bases agree with TRBD1. After removal of 5 bases from V and 3 bases from J, the junction contained 5 bases not matched to a gene. This CDR3 spans 15 amino acids. Per germline, CDR1 LNHNV and CDR2 YYDKDF (reference sequence). In DNA form, the CDR3 reads TGTGCCACCAGCGCGACGGACAGGGACACCGGGGAGCTGTTTTTT. Its translation is CATSATDRDTGELFF.

This chain connects TRBV4-1 to TRBJ1-5; TRBD1 matches at 7 bases. Germline V lookup: CDR1 MGHRA, CDR2 YSYEKL. V was clipped by 4 bases and J by 7 bases; unmatched bases: 7. The CDR3 contains 14 residues. CDR3 DNA sequence: TGCGCCAGCAGCCTCACAGGGGTTGGACAGCCCCAGCATTTT. Amino acids: CASSLTGVGQPQHF.

This clone was recorded a few times. The V and J genes are TRBV7-9 and TRBJ2-3; D may match TRBD1 or TRBD2 (5 bases each). This CDR3 region has 13 residues. CDR1 and CDR2 (germline): SEHNR, FQNEAQ (reference sequence). V lost 1 base, J lost 6 bases, and 8 bases lay in between. The CDR3 DNA follows: TGTGCCAGCAGCTTAGGGGGGAGCGATACGCAGTATTTT. Translating it yields CASSLGGSDTQYF. The full variable domain, with the rest looked up from reference TRBV7-9 and TRBJ2-3, is DTGVSQNPRHKITKRGQNVTFRCDPISEHNRLYWYRQTLGQGPEFLTYFQNEAQLEKSRLLSDRFSAERPKGSFSTLEIQRTEQGDSAMYLCASSLGGSDTQYFGPGTRLTVL.

Note on this clone: This same CDR3 is encoded by further DNA sequences in the sample. V is TRBV20-1 and J is TRBJ1-1, with no clear D. This CDR3 is 10 amino acids long. The V end was cut by 6 bases, the J end by 1 base, with 3 bases between. CDR1 and CDR2 (germline): DFQATT, SNEGSKA (reference sequence). In DNA form, the CDR3 reads TGCAGTGCCGCGAACACTGAAGCTTTCTTT. Translation: CSAANTEAFF.

This chain connects TRBV11-2 to TRBJ2-3; maybe TRBD2 (5 bases). V shed 5 bases and J shed 0 bases, with 21 bases lying between them. Germline V CDR1 and CDR2: SGHAT, FQNNGV. The CDR3 contains 18 residues. The CDR3 DNA is TGTGCCAGCAGCCCCATGTCTTTGCGGGCATTTAGCACAGATACGCAGTATTTT. Protein product: CASSPMSLRAFSTDTQYF.

This clone was seen a few times. The same CDR3 arises from other DNA sequences in this sample as well. The chain joins TRBV30 to TRBJ1-5, with D perhaps matching TRBD1 (5 bases). The CDR3 loop spans 13 amino acids. Trimming removed 2 bases at V and 1 base at J, with 6 bases between. Germline-derived CDR1 and CDR2 are GTSNPN and SVGIG (reference sequence). The CDR3 nucleotides are TGTGCCTGGAGTAGGGGCAGCAATCAGCCCCAGCATTTT. As protein: CAWSRGSNQPQHF.

This clone was observed a few times. The rearrangement links TRBV19 to TRBJ2-5; TRBD1 aligns across 8 bases. V was pared by 8 bases and J by 5 bases, with 7 bases of the junction left unmatched. Looked up from germline, CDR1 is LNHDA and CDR2 is SQIVND (reference sequence). This CDR3 comprises 13 residues. DNA for the CDR3: TGTGCCAGTGCGGCCAGGGGGCTGGAGACCCAGTACTTC. Amino acids: CASAARGLETQYF. The full variable domain, its missing parts supplied by reference TRBV19 and TRBJ2-5, is DGGITQSPKYLFRKEGQNVTLSCEQNLNHDAMYWYRQDPGQGLRLIYYSQIVNDFQKGDIAEGYSVSREKKESFPLTVTSAQKNPTAFYLCASAARGLETQYFGPGTRLLVL.

The sample holds a few counts of this clone. The V and J genes are TRBV6-6 and TRBJ2-6, with D perhaps TRBD1 (5 bases). V lost 7 bases to trimming and J lost 0 bases, with 13 bases between them. CDR3 size: 16 residues. In germline, CDR1 is MNHNY, CDR2 SVGAGI (reference sequence). In DNA form, the CDR3 reads TGTGCCAGCACCAGACAGTACAGCTCTGGGGCCAACGTCCTGACTTTC. Translating it yields CASTRQYSSGANVLTF.

The chain employs TRBV5-1 and TRBJ2-1; 7 bases line up with TRBD1. V was clipped by 3 bases and J by 3 bases; unmatched bases: 6. Germline CDR1 and CDR2: SGHRS and YFSETQ. The length of the CDR3 is 15 residues. The CDR3 loop reads CASSYRGENYNEQFF. The CDR3 DNA sequence: TGCGCCAGCAGCTACAGGGGAGAGAACTACAATGAGCAGTTCTTC.

The chain uses TRBV5-1 and TRBJ2-4, with TRBD1 matching 7 bases. V trimming: 4 bases; J trimming: 8 bases; junction bases outside the gene matches: 12. The CDR3 length is 15 residues. Germline values: CDR1 SGHRS, CDR2 YFSETQ. Here the CDR3 DNA reads TGCGCCAGCAGCGAGAGAGGGGGCGAGGAGTACATTCAGTACTTC. Amino acids: CASSERGGEEYIQYF.

The rearrangement uses TRBV6-5 and TRBJ2-5; the match to TRBD1 covers 11 bases. V shed 0 bases, J shed 3 bases, and the junction held 3 bases outside the gene matches. CDR3 length: 16 amino acids. Germline V CDR1 and CDR2: MNHEY, SVGAGI. CDR3 sequence (DNA): TGTGCCAGCAGTTACTCGGACAGGGGGCTTGAAGAGACCCAGTACTTC. The encoded protein is CASSYSDRGLEETQYF.

The sample holds a few counts of this clone. The chain employs TRBV19 and TRBJ2-2; 7 bases fit TRBD1. Germline CDR1 and CDR2: LNHDA and SQIVND (reference sequence). The V gene end was trimmed by 10 bases and the J gene end by 0 bases; junction bases not matched to a gene: 2. The CDR3 totals 13 residues. As DNA, the CDR3 is TGTGCCACGACAGGGACGAACACCGGGGAGCTGTTTTTT. Residues: CATTGTNTGELFF.

V and J are TRBV9 and TRBJ1-2, with unresolved D. V was clipped by 5 bases and J by 8 bases, with 16 bases between them. The CDR3 consists of 13 residues. CDR1 is SGDLS, CDR2 YYNGEE, per germline. Written as DNA, the CDR3 is TGTGCCAGCAGACAAACCGGTAGCGGGGGCTACACCTTC. It translates to CASRQTGSGGYTF.

This clone was counted only a few times. The same CDR3 can be traced to other DNA sequences in this sample. The chain is built from TRBV18 and TRBJ2-1; no reliable D call. Trimming took 1 base from V and 10 from J, leaving 8 bases between them. The germline CDR1 and CDR2 sequences are KGHSH and LQKENI. This CDR3 spans 12 amino acids. The CDR3 loop is CASSPRDGEQFF. For the CDR3, the DNA is TGTGCCAGCTCACCACGAGATGGGGAGCAGTTCTTC.

The chain links TRBV7-9 to TRBJ2-3; 7 nucleotides line up with TRBD2. CDR1 SEHNR and CDR2 FQNEAQ come from the germline V gene (reference sequence). The V gene end was trimmed by 1 base and the J gene end by 1 base; junction bases not matched to a gene: 2. This CDR3 has 15 residues. DNA for the CDR3: TGTGCCAGCAGCTTAGTGGCGGGGGGCACAGATACGCAGTATTTT. Translated: CASSLVAGGTDTQYF.

This sequence joins TRBV28 and TRBJ1-1, with D possibly TRBD1 on 5 matching bases. V was clipped by 8 bases and J by 4 bases, with 11 bases between them. The germline gives CDR1 MDHEN, CDR2 SYDVKM. The CDR3 has 12 residues. CDR3 region: CASLQGFTEAFF. The CDR3 region has the DNA TGTGCCAGCTTGCAGGGTTTCACTGAAGCTTTCTTT.

This clone showed up just a few times. The V call is TRBV19, the J call TRBJ1-2; no clear D gene. Germline assignment: CDR1 LNHDA and CDR2 SQIVND (reference sequence). This CDR3 is 14 amino acids long. The V end was cut by 4 bases, the J end by 6 bases, with 15 bases between. This chain's CDR3 is CASSTMTDGHGYTF. The CDR3, as DNA: TGTGCCAGTAGTACGATGACGGACGGACATGGCTACACCTTC.

In this sample, this clone turned up a few times. The chain uses TRBV28 and TRBJ2-7; D possibly corresponds to TRBD2 (5 bases). CDR1 is MDHEN, CDR2 SYDVKM, per germline. The V end lost 5 bases, the J end lost 4 bases, and 9 bases lay between the germline ends. This CDR3 is built from 12 residues. The CDR3 nucleotides read TGTGCCAGCAGTCCCCGGGGATACGAGCAGTACTTC. Protein product: CASSPRGYEQYF.

This clone was detected a few times. The V and J genes are TRBV13 and TRBJ2-7; a possible D gene is TRBD2 (6 bases). Trimming left V 8 bases short and J 4 bases short, with 9 bases between. The CDR3 runs to 11 residues. Germline CDR1 PRHDT, CDR2 FYEKMQ (reference sequence). CDR3 nucleotides: TGTGCCAGCTCGGGGAGGTACGAGCAGTACTTC. Its protein is CASSGRYEQYF.

This clone was found many times. This chain joins TRBV21-1 and TRBJ2-3; the table assigns TRBD2, which was not confirmed against the DNA. TRBV21-1 is classified as a pseudogene. The CDR3 contains 12 residues. CDR3: CASSKVGGVQYF. The CDR3 DNA sequence: TGTGCCAGCAGCAAAGTAGGAGGGGTGCAGTATTTT.

The chain couples TRBV5-6 to TRBJ2-1; TRBD2 is a possible D gene (5 bases). CDR3 length: 14 residues. Germline lookup yields CDR1 SGHDT and CDR2 YYEEEE. V was cut by 1 base and J by 3 bases, with 8 bases left in between. CDR3 nucleotides: TGTGCCAGCAGCTTGCGGGGTAACTACAATGAGCAGTTCTTC. Encoded protein: CASSLRGNYNEQFF.

The rearrangement joins TRBV5-4 to TRBJ2-5; TRBD2 might be the D (6 bases). CDR3 length equals 13 residues. Germline CDR1 SGHNT, CDR2 YYREEE (reference sequence). The V gene lost 4 bases and the J gene lost 2 bases, with 9 bases spanning the gap. CDR3 loop: CASSAGLQETQYF. Here the CDR3 DNA reads TGTGCCAGCAGCGCGGGATTGCAAGAGACCCAGTACTTC.

DNA for the CDR3: TGTGCCAGCAGCTACTACGCGGCAACTAATGAAAAACTGTTTTTT. Its protein product is CASSYYAATNEKLFF. The rearrangement joins TRBV7-9 to TRBJ1-4; D call uncertain. The CDR3 covers 15 residues. Looked up from germline, CDR1 is SEHNR and CDR2 is FQNEAQ (reference sequence). V was pared by 4 bases and J by 0 bases, with 9 bases between.

V gene TRBV6-5 combines with J gene TRBJ2-2; maybe TRBD2 (6 bases). The V end was cut by 7 bases, the J end by 1 base, with 10 bases between. From germline, CDR1 is MNHEY and CDR2 SVGAGI. This CDR3 is built from 14 residues. CDR3 in DNA: TGTGCCAGCAACGTCGGGGGGAACACCGGGGAGCTGTTTTTT. Protein: CASNVGGNTGELFF.

The rearrangement links TRBV19 to TRBJ2-3; no clear D. Germline values: CDR1 LNHDA, CDR2 SQIVND (reference sequence). The CDR3 has 14 residues. The V end lost 7 bases, the J end lost 4 bases, and 15 bases lay between the germline ends. The CDR3 region has the DNA TGTGCCAGTAATCCGCTCGGTAGTTCAGATACGCAGTATTTT. Residues: CASNPLGSSDTQYF.